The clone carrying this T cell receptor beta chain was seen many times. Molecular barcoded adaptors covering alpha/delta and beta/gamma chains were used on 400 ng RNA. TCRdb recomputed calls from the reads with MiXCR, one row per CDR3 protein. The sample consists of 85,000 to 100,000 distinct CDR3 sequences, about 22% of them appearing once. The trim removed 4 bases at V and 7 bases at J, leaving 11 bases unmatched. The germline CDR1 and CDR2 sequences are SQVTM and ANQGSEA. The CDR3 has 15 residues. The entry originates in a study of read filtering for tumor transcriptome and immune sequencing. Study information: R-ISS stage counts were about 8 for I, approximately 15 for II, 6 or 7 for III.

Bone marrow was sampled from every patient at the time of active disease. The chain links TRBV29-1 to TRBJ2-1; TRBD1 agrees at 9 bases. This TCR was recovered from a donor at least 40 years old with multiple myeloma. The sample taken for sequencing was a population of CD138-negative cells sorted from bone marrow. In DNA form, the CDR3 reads TGCAGCGTTGCCTCCTCGGGACAGGGTGCTAATGAGCAGTTCTTC. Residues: CSVASSGQGANEQFF.